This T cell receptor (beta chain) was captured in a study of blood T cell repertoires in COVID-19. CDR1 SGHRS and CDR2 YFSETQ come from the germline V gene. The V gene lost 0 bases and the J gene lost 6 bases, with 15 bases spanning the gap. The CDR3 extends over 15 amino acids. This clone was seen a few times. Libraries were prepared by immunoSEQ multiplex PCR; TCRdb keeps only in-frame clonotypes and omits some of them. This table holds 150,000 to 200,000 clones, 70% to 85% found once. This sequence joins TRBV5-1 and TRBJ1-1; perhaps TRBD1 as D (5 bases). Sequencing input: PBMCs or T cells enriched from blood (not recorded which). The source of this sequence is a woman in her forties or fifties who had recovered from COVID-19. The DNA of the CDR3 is TGCGCCAGCAGCTTGGATGGGGGGATGGTGTCTGAAGCTTTCTTT. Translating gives CASSLDGGMVSEAFF.